Included here is one T cell receptor beta chain sequence, with context. The entry originates in a study of blood T cell repertoires in COVID-19. CDR1 is MNHEY and CDR2 is SMNVEV in the germline V gene (reference sequence). The CDR3 has 15 amino acids. Trimming left V 5 bases short and J 5 bases short, with 15 bases between. Participants were aged roughly 18 to 100 years from approximately 24 US areas. Per the original methods: Estimates of nucleated cell counts were drawn from the amplification of reference gene primers. The repertoire was sequenced with immunoSEQ multiplex PCR; TCRdb's copy has only in-frame clones and lacks some. That table gives V, J and clone size, and the DNA gave D and trimming. The data contain under 350,000 clones, about 92% of them singletons.

The sequence came from a man between 60 and 75 years old who had recovered from COVID-19. J is TRBJ1-4 and V is TRBV27; D perhaps matches TRBD1 (6 bases). Sequences were obtained from PBMCs or T cells enriched from blood (not recorded which). CDR3 residues: CASSPEMRGNEKLFF. The CDR3 DNA sequence: TGTGCCAGCAGTCCCGAGATGAGGGGGAATGAAAAACTGTTTTTT.